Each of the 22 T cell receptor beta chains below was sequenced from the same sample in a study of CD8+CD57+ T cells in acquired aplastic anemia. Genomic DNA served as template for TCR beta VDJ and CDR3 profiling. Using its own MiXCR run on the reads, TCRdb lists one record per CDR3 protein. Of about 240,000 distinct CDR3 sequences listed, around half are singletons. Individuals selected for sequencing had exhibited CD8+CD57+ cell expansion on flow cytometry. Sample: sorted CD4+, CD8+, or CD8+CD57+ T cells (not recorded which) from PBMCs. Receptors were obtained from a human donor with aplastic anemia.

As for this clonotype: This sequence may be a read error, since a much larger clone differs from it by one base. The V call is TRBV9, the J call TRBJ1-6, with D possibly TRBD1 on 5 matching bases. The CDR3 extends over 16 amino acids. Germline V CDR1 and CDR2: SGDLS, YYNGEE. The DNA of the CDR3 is TGTGCCAGCAGCGTAGGAGACAGCTCCTATAATTCACCCCTCTACTTT. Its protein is CASSVGDSSYNSPLYF.

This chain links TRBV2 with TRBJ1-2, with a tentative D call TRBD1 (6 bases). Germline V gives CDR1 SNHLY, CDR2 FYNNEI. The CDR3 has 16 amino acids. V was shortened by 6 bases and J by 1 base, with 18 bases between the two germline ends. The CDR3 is CASSLWGTLGNYGYTF. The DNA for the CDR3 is TGTGCCAGCAGCTTATGGGGGACATTAGGTAACTATGGCTACACCTTC.

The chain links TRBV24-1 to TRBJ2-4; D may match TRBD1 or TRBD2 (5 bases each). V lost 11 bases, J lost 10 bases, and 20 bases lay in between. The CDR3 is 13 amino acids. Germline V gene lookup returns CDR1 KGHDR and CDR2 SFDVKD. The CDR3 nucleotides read TGTGCCAGCAGCTCGGGACGGCTTCGAATTCAGTACTTC. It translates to CASSSGRLRIQYF.

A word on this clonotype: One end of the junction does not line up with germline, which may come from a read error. The CDR3: CASGLSAGDGYTF. CDR3 bases: TGTGCCAGCGGCTTAAGTGCAGGGGATGGCTACACCTTC. The gene calls are TRBV7-9 and TRBJ1-2, with D maybe TRBD1 (6 bases). CDR1 and CDR2 (germline): SEHNR, FQNEAQ (reference sequence). The CDR3 has 13 amino acids.

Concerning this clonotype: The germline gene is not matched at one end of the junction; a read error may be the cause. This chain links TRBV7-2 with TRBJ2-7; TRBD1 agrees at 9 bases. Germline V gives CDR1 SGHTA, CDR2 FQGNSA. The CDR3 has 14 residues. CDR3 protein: CASSSGTGFYEQYF. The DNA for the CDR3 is TGCGCCAGCAGCAGCGGGACAGGGTTCTACGAGCAGTACTTC.

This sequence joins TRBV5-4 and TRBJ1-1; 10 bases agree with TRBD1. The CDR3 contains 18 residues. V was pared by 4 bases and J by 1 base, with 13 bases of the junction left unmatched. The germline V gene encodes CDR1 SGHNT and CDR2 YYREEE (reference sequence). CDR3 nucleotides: TGTGCCAGCAGCCCATCGGACAGGGGGAAGGGAGGGAACACTGAAGCTTTCTTT. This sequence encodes CASSPSDRGKGGNTEAFF. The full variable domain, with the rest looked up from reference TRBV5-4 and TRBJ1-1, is ETGVTQSPTHLIKTRGQQVTLRCSSQSGHNTVSWYQQALGQGPQFIFQYYREEENGRGNFPPRFSGLQFPNYSSELNVNALELDDSALYLCASSPSDRGKGGNTEAFFGQGTRLTVV.

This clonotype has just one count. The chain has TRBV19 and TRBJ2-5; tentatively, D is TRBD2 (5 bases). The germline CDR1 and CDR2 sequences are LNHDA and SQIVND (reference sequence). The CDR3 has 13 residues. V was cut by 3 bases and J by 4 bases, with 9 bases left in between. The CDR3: CASSISGRETQYF. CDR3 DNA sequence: TGTGCCAGTAGTATTTCGGGGAGAGAGACCCAGTACTTC.

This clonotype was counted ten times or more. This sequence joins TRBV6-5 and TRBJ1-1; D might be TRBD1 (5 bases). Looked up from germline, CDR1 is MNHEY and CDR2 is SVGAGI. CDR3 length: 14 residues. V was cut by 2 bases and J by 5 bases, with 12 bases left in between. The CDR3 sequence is CASSYEGLRTEAFF. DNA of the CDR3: TGTGCCAGCAGTTACGAGGGGCTGAGGACTGAAGCTTTCTTT.

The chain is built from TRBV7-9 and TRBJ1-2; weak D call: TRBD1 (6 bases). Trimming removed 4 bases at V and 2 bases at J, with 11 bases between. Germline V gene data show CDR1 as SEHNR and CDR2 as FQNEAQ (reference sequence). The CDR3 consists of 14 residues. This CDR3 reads CASSSGTSNYGYTF. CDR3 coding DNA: TGTGCCAGCAGCTCGGGGACATCAAACTATGGCTACACCTTC.

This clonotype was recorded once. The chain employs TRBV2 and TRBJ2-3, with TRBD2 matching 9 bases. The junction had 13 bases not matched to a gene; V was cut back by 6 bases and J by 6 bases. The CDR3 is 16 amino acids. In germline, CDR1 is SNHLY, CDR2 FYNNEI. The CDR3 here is CASSLVTSGESDTQYF. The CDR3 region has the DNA TGTGCCAGCAGCTTAGTGACTAGCGGAGAGTCGGATACGCAGTATTTT.

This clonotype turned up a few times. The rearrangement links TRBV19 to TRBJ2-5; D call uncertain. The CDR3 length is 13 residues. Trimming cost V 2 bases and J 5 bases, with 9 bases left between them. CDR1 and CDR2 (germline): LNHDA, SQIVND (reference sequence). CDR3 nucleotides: TGTGCCAGTAGTATATCACCCCCGGAGACCCAGTACTTC. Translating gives CASSISPPETQYF.

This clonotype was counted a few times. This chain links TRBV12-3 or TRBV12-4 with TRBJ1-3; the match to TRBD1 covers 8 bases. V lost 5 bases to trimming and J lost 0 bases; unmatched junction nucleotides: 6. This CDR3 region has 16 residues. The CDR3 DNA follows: TGTGCCAGCAGTGTACAGGGGGTCAGCTCTGGAAACACCATATATTTT. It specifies CASSVQGVSSGNTIYF.

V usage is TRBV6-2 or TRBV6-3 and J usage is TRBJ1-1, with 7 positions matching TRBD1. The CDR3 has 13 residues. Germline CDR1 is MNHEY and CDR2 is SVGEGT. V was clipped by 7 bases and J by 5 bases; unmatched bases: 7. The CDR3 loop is CASIQQGWTEAFF. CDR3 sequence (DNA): TGTGCCAGCATTCAACAGGGGTGGACTGAAGCTTTCTTT.

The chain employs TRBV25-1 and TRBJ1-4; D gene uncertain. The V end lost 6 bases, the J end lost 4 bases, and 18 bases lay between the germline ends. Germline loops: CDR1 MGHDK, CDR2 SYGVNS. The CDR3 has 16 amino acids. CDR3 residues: CASSFPEGKGNEKLFF. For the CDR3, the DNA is TGTGCCAGCAGCTTCCCCGAGGGAAAGGGTAATGAAAAACTGTTTTTT.

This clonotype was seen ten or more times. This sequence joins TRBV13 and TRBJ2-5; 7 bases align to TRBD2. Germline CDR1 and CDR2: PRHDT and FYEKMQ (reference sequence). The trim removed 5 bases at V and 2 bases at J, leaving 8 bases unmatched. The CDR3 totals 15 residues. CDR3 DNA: TGTGCCAGCAGCCTAACCGGGGAGGGGCAAGAGACCCAGTACTTC. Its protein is CASSLTGEGQETQYF.

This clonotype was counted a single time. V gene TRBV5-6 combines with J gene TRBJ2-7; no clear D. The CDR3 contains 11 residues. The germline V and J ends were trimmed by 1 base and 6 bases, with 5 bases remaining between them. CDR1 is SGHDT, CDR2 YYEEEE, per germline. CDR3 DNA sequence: TGTGCCAGCAGCTTGTGGAGCGAGCAGTACTTC. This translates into CASSLWSEQYF.

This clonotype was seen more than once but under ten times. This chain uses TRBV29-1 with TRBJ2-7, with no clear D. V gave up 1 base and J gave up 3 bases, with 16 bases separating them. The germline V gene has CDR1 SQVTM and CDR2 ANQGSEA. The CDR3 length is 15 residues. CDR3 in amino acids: CSVEVQGRLSYEQYF. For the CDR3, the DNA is TGCAGCGTTGAAGTTCAAGGACGGCTAAGCTACGAGCAGTACTTC.

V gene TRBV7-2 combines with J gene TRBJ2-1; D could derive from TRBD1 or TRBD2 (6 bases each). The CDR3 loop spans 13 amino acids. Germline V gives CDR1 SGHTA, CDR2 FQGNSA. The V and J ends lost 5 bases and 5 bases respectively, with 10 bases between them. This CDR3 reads CASSGGLDNEQFF. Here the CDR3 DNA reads TGTGCCAGCAGCGGGGGGCTGGACAATGAGCAGTTCTTC. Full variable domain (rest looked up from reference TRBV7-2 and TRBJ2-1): GAGVSQSPSNKVTEKGKDVELRCDPISGHTALYWYRQSLGQGLEFLIYFQGNSAPDKSGLPSDRFSAERTGGSVSTLTIQRTQQEDSAVYLCASSGGLDNEQFFGPGTRLTVL.

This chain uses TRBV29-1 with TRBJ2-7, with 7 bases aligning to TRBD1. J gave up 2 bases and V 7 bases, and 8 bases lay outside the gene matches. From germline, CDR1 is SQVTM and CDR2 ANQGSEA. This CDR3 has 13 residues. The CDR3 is CSADRDRAYEQYF. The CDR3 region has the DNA TGCAGCGCAGACCGGGACAGAGCCTACGAGCAGTACTTC.

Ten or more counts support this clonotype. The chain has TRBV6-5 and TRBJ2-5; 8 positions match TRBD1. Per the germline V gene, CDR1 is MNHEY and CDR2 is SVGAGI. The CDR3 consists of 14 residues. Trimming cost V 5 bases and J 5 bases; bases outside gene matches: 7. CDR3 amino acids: CASSKDRVGETQYF. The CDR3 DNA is TGTGCCAGCAGTAAGGACAGGGTTGGCGAGACCCAGTACTTC.

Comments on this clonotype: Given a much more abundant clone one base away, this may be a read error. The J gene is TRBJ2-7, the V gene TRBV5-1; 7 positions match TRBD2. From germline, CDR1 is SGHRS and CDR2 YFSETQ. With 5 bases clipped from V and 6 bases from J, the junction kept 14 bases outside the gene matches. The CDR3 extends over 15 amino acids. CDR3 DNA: TGCGCCAGCAGACAAGGACTAGGAGGCTTCGGCGAGCAGTACTTC. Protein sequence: CASRQGLGGFGEQYF. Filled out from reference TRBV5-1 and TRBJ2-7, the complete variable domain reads KAGVTQTPRYLIKTRGQQVTLSCSPISGHRSVSWYQQTPGQGLQFLFEYFSETQRNKGNFPGRFSGRQFSNSRSEMNVSTLELGDSALYLCASRQGLGGFGEQYFGPGTRLTVT.

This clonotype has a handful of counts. The CDR3 region is CSALTSGKSSYNEQFF. The CDR3 coding sequence is TGCAGTGCCCTAACTAGCGGGAAGAGCTCCTACAATGAGCAGTTCTTC. The genes are TRBV20-1 and TRBJ2-1, with 10 bases lining up with TRBD2. V was pared by 6 bases and J by 0 bases, with 8 bases of the junction left unmatched. Germline CDR1 is DFQATT and CDR2 is SNEGSKA (reference sequence). The CDR3 loop spans 16 amino acids.